The rows below give T cell receptor beta chains drawn from one sample of a study of OX40 agonist ivuxolimab in advanced cancers. TCRdb's table, derived via immunoSEQ multiplex PCR, lists solely in-frame clones and lacks some. Of about 35,000 clones in the sample, over 80% are singletons; the top ten hold roughly a third. The sample was CD4+ or CD8+ T cells sorted from blood, taken in a trial of the OX40 agonist ivuxolimab. Source of these receptors: an adult with an advanced solid tumor such as melanoma, head and neck, liver or kidney cancer. The CDR3 runs from the conserved cysteine through the conserved F or W. The D gene is left open where the match is weak. Size tells how often a clone was seen (once, few, many) or the class of an expanded clone, and some rows leave it out.

d_gene	v_gene	j_gene	abundance	CDR3aa	CDR3nt
-	TRBV11-2	TRBJ2-5	-	CASTFPEYSRPKETQYF	TGTGCCAGCACCTTCCCGGAGTATTCGCGACCAAAAGAGACCCAGTACTTC
TRBD1	TRBV7-6	TRBJ2-7	-	CASSSDRGSYEQYF	TGTGCCAGCAGCTCGGACAGGGGCTCCTACGAGCAGTACTTC
-	TRBV21-1	TRBJ1-3	-	CASSGPTGKNTIYF	TGTGCCAGCAGCGGACCGACAGGGAAGAACACCATATATTTT
-	TRBV9	TRBJ2-2	-	CASSVAWTDIGANTGELFF	TGTGCCAGCAGCGTAGCGTGGACTGACATAGGGGCGAACACCGGGGAGCTGTTTTTT
-	TRBV4-3	TRBJ2-3	-	CASSLSSYSTDTQYF	TGCGCCAGCAGCCTATCTAGTTATAGCACAGATACGCAGTATTTT
-	TRBV18	TRBJ1-1	-	CASSLKMNEAFF	TGTGCCAGCTCACTTAAAATGAATGAAGCTTTCTTT
-	TRBV4-3	TRBJ2-1	-	CASSQDRGGGAHNEQFF	TGCGCCAGCAGCCAAGATCGGGGAGGGGGCGCCCACAATGAGCAGTTCTTC
-	TRBV6-5	TRBJ1-6	-	CASSYASAGSPLHF	TGTGCCAGCAGTTACGCATCGGCTGGTTCACCCCTCCACTTT
TRBD2	TRBV13	TRBJ2-5	-	CASSLGLAVRLTQYF	TGTGCCAGCAGCTTAGGACTAGCGGTGAGGTTGACCCAGTACTTC
TRBD1	TRBV2	TRBJ1-3	-	CASRSGQATSGNTIYF	TGTGCCAGCAGAAGTGGACAGGCAACCTCTGGAAACACCATATATTTT
-	TRBV6-5	TRBJ2-7	-	CASMRAYEQYF	TGTGCCAGCATGAGGGCCTACGAGCAGTACTTC
TRBD2	TRBV7-9	TRBJ2-2	few	CASSSTTSGWTGELFF	TGTGCCAGCAGCTCGACGACTAGCGGGTGGACCGGGGAGCTGTTTTTT
TRBD1	TRBV28	TRBJ2-7	-	CASSLTGSSYEQYF	TGTGCCAGCAGCTTGACAGGGAGCTCCTACGAGCAGTACTTC
TRBD1	TRBV5-1	TRBJ2-7	-	CASSPTGTGASSYEQYF	TGCGCCAGCAGCCCGACCGGGACAGGGGCAAGCTCCTACGAGCAGTACTTC
TRBD1	TRBV5-1	TRBJ2-5	-	CASSSSQGEETQYF	TGCGCCAGCAGTTCCTCCCAGGGGGAAGAGACCCAGTACTTC
TRBD1	TRBV7-9	TRBJ2-7	-	CASSLGGGLVEQYF	TGTGCCAGCAGCTTAGGAGGGGGCCTGGTCGAGCAGTACTTC
-	TRBV7-2	TRBJ2-3	-	CASSLEVARTDTQYF	TGTGCCAGCAGCTTGGAGGTAGCTCGCACAGATACGCAGTATTTT
-	TRBV28	TRBJ2-5	-	CASSFTGFQETQYF	TGTGCCAGCAGCTTCACAGGGTTCCAAGAGACCCAGTACTTC
-	TRBV20-1	TRBJ1-3	once	CSAAVGNTIYF	TGCAGTGCGGCCGTTGGAAACACCATATATTTT
TRBD2	TRBV29-1	TRBJ2-1	-	CSVEGKGGIAGEVTVGSYNEQFF	TGCAGCGTTGAGGGAAAGGGAGGTATAGCGGGAGAAGTGACGGTCGGCTCCTACAATGAGCAGTTCTTC
-	TRBV9	TRBJ1-2	-	CASSVEAGGAYGYTF	TGTGCCAGCAGCGTAGAGGCGGGCGGGGCCTATGGCTACACCTTC
-	TRBV25-1	TRBJ1-2	-	CASSGMTLSKGYTF	TGTGCCAGCAGTGGGATGACGCTATCCAAAGGCTACACCTTC
TRBD2	TRBV19	TRBJ2-1	-	CASKAQQGLALISRVDEQFF	TGTGCCAGTAAAGCCCAACAGGGACTAGCGCTTATCTCGAGGGTCGATGAGCAGTTCTTC
TRBD2	TRBV7-3	TRBJ2-1	-	CASSLTPSGRADEQFF	TGTGCCAGCAGCTTAACCCCCAGCGGGAGAGCGGATGAGCAGTTCTTC
TRBD2	TRBV9	TRBJ2-3	-	CASSVSGSTDTQYF	TGTGCCAGCAGCGTTAGCGGGAGTACAGATACGCAGTATTTT
TRBD2	TRBV4-3	TRBJ2-1	-	CASSQDWPSGFNNEQFF	TGCGCCAGCAGCCAAGATTGGCCTAGCGGGTTCAACAATGAGCAGTTCTTC
-	TRBV28	TRBJ1-1	-	CASRVLGAGTEAFF	TGTGCCAGCAGGGTTTTAGGGGCAGGCACTGAAGCTTTCTTT